This T cell receptor (beta chain) was observed in a study of T cell changes during pregnancy in multiple sclerosis. Clones were sequenced by immunoSEQ multiplex PCR, and TCRdb holds only the in-frame ones, with some missing. The profile shows around 95,000 clones, 80% to 95% of them singletons. Looked up from germline, CDR1 is SGHRS and CDR2 is YFSETQ. The germline V and J ends were trimmed by 0 bases and 4 bases, with 8 bases remaining between them. The CDR3 covers 14 residues. The source of this sequence is a female donor with multiple sclerosis, enrolled in a pregnancy study. The rearrangement uses TRBV5-1 and TRBJ2-1; TRBD2 might be the D (6 bases). The material was peripheral blood, obtained after pregnancy. The CDR3 region has the DNA TGCGCCAGCAGCTTGGTTCGGGGGTACAATGAGCAGTTCTTC. This codes for CASSLVRGYNEQFF. The variable domain in full, completed from reference TRBV5-1 and TRBJ2-1, reads KAGVTQTPRYLIKTRGQQVTLSCSPISGHRSVSWYQQTPGQGLQFLFEYFSETQRNKGNFPGRFSGRQFSNSRSEMNVSTLELGDSALYLCASSLVRGYNEQFFGPGTRLTVL.